This is a list of T cell receptor beta chains from one sample in a study of response to subunit inactivated influenza vaccine. Each CDR3 protein gets one entry after TCRdb re-called the RT-PCR reads with MiXCR. The data contain 530,000 or so distinct CDR3 sequences, around 13% of them singletons. This specimen was PBMCs from blood, taken 11 to 12 days after vaccination. These receptors were obtained from a man aged 45-60 years who received an inactivated influenza vaccine. The CDR3 runs from the conserved cysteine through the conserved F or W.

TRBV7-9	TRBJ2-1	CASSLDSGSLDEQFF
TRBV7-8	TRBJ2-7	CASSPDQGARPQYF
TRBV24-1	TRBJ2-5	CATSDFRLAAGLNQETQYF
TRBV7-2	TRBJ2-1	CASSLVFGRRNEQFF
TRBV29-1	TRBJ2-3	CSGKQAGGDTQYF
TRBV7-6	TRBJ1-2	CASSSLNTGTSGYGYTF
TRBV3-1	TRBJ2-2	CASSPAPDTGELFF
TRBV2	TRBJ1-5	CASSESGWQPQHF
TRBV11-2	TRBJ1-2	CASSLESSGVGNGYTF
TRBV7-2	TRBJ2-1	CASLSDRVSYEQFF
TRBV7-8	TRBJ2-5	CASSLAGARQTQYF
TRBV20-1	TRBJ2-7	CRAEGSYEQYF
TRBV6-2/TRBV6-3	TRBJ1-5	CASSYRDRTYSNQPQHF
TRBV7-3	TRBJ1-6	CASSLFGQGAGSPLHF
TRBV29-1	TRBJ2-3	CSVEDLARGITDTQYF
TRBV7-9	TRBJ2-3	CAIPPTGDETDTQYF
TRBV6-5	TRBJ2-2	CASSYLTGTGVTGELFF
TRBV20-1	TRBJ2-5	CSARVVTDHQETQYF
TRBV28	TRBJ2-1	CASSLQGANYNEQFF
TRBV29-1	TRBJ2-1	CSVEDLVMEYNEQFF
TRBV12-3/TRBV12-4	TRBJ2-1	CASSLVREFDEQFF
TRBV29-1	TRBJ2-4	CSVEDRLGVGQGLNIQYF
TRBV27	TRBJ1-5	CASSPILVWSGSNQPQHF
TRBV20-1	TRBJ2-7	CSARDSATGKGYEQYF
TRBV6-5	TRBJ2-3	CASRYGREVTDTQYF
TRBV10-3	TRBJ2-1	CAMAPGLNNEQFF
TRBV5-1	TRBJ1-2	CASSLDNQPSYGYTF
TRBV20-1	TRBJ2-7	CSAKRGDPYEQYF
TRBV5-1	TRBJ2-7	CASSLEARGRGIYEQYF
TRBV5-1	TRBJ1-3	CASSLDASSGNTIYF
TRBV11-2	TRBJ2-3	CASSRARGPDTQYF
TRBV28	TRBJ2-5	CASSLQGGGFQETQYF
TRBV29-1	TRBJ1-3	CSVVVQGPGNTIYF
TRBV11-1	TRBJ2-7	CASSNPGRVYEQYF
TRBV4-2	TRBJ2-3	CASSQAAGTGVADTQYF
TRBV7-6	TRBJ2-1	CASSLTSAVDNEQFF
TRBV28	TRBJ2-3	CATIFQHPSTDTQYF
TRBV5-1	TRBJ2-1	CASSFGRSSSYNEQFF
TRBV5-5	TRBJ1-2	CASSLVRVPYGYTF
TRBV6-2/TRBV6-3	TRBJ2-7	CASSYVGGGYEQYF
TRBV10-3	TRBJ2-1	CAISEGQGQFF
TRBV9	TRBJ2-1	CASSGGYRGQQFF
TRBV11-3	TRBJ2-5	CASSLRPGLAGQETQYF
TRBV5-1	TRBJ2-3	CASSLFGTSPTDTQYF
TRBV12-3/TRBV12-4	TRBJ1-1	CASSPNRGNTEAFF
TRBV3-1	TRBJ2-2	CASSQALDTGELFF
TRBV11-2	TRBJ2-5	CASSFGRVETQYF
TRBV5-1	TRBJ1-6	CASSLESDRANSPLHF
TRBV9	TRBJ2-3	CASSVGNTDTQYF
TRBV20-1	TRBJ2-5	CSATLTGAWETQYF
TRBV4-3	TRBJ2-1	CASSQETAGGHGEQFF
TRBV2	TRBJ2-7	CASSATPALAVGVYEQYF
TRBV28	TRBJ2-1	CASFPPSGSGHEQFF
TRBV7-8	TRBJ2-7	CASSLDEGGFYEQYF
TRBV29-1	TRBJ1-4	CSVWGDRGREKLFF
TRBV12-3/TRBV12-4	TRBJ2-7	CASSLGGRIDEQYF
TRBV6-5	TRBJ2-2	CASSYLVATSGTGELFF